This paragraph reports one TCR beta chain. The DNA is left out, because the CDR3 cannot be placed on it with certainty; the CDR3 is given as TCRdb lists it. Genomic DNA, the template, was used for profiling of the TCR beta VDJ and CDR3. TCRdb re-called the reads through MiXCR, storing one row per CDR3 protein. The table includes hundreds of thousands of distinct CDR3 sequences, 55% to 75% detected once. The data are from a study of CD8+CD57+ T cells in acquired aplastic anemia. The CDR3 is 15 residues long, counting both termini. Germline loops: CDR1 SNHLY, CDR2 FYNNEI. This TCR derives from a human donor in good health, serving as a control. The sequenced sample was sorted CD4+, CD8+, or CD8+CD57+ T cells (not recorded which) from PBMCs. The chain carries TRBV2 and TRBJ1-4; the table's D call, TRBD1, was not checked against the DNA. This chain's CDR3 is CASRDSLLEPQHFGF.